This record looks at one T cell receptor (beta chain) sequence and its context. Between the trimmed V and J ends, which lost 4 bases and 4 bases, there was a span of 14 bases. This CDR3 region has 14 residues. Germline assignment: CDR1 SGHNT and CDR2 YYREEE (reference sequence). These data belong to a study of T cell changes during pregnancy in multiple sclerosis. Libraries were prepared by immunoSEQ multiplex PCR; TCRdb keeps only in-frame clonotypes and omits some of them. This sample has roughly 110,000 clones, with less than 95% found just once. This sample comprised peripheral blood, obtained after pregnancy. The sequence came from a female donor with multiple sclerosis, enrolled in a pregnancy study. The chain employs TRBV5-4 and TRBJ1-2, with no clear D. The CDR3, as DNA: TGTGCCAGCAGCCCGGAGAGGTCGGGCTATGGCTACACCTTC. Protein: CASSPERSGYGYTF.